This T cell receptor beta chain was profiled in a study of cytomegalovirus exposure and HLA in healthy donors. The study's findings and limits: With later analysis, a missense DCLRE1C variant became linked to TCR beta V- and J-gene trimming. Other equally common chains were less clonally expanded than HLA-associated TCR beta chains, a later analysis showed. Despite most TCR sequences being rare, some public TCRs occurred in many donors.

A word on this clone: Its antigen is undetermined.

Germline V gene data show CDR1 as MNHEY and CDR2 as SVGAGI. The length of the CDR3 is 13 residues. With 2 bases removed from V and 7 bases from J, the gap between germline ends came to 11 bases. The PCR ran on 60 Vbeta and 13 Jbeta primers. Produced via immunoSEQ multiplex PCR; TCRdb's table is partial and in-frame only. The repertoire has approximately 150,000 clones, around 80% of them found once; the top ten carry 1.5% to 2%. The chain employs TRBV6-5 and TRBJ1-2; D may be TRBD1 (6 bases). The clonotype comes from a woman in her forties in good health and CMV-seronegative. Material for sequencing was PBMCs. CDR3 region: CASSYAGELGYTF. The CDR3, as DNA: TGTGCCAGCAGTTACGCAGGGGAACTTGGCTACACCTTC.